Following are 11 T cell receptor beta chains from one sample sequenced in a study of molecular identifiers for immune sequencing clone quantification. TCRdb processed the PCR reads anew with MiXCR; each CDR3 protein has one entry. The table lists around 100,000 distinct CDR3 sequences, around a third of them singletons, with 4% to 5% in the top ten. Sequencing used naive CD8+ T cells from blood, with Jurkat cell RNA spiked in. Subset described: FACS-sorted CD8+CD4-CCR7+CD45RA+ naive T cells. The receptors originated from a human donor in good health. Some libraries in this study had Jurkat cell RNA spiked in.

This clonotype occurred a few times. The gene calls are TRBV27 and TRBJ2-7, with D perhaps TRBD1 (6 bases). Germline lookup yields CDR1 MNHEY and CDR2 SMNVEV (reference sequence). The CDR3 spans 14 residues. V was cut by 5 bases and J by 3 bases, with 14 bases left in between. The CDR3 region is CASSRDTLIYEQYF. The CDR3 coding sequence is TGTGCCAGCAGTCGGGACACGTTAATCTACGAGCAGTACTTC.

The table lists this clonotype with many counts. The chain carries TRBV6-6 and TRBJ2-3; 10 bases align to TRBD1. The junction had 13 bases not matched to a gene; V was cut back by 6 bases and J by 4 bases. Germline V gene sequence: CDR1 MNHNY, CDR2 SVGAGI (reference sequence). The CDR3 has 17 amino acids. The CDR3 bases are TGTGCCAGCAGCAATCCCCGGGACAGGGGACGTTCAGATACGCAGTATTTT. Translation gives CASSNPRDRGRSDTQYF.

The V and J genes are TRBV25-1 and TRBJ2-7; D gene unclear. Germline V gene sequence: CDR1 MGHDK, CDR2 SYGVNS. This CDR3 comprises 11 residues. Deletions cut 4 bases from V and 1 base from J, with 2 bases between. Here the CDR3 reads CASSGSYEQYF. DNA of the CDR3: TGTGCCAGCAGTGGGTCCTACGAGCAGTACTTC.

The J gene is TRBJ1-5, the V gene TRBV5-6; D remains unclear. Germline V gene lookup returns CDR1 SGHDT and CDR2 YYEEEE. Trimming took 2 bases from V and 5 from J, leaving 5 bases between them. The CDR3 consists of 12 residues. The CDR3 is CASSFSDQPQHF. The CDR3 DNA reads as TGTGCCAGCAGCTTCTCGGATCAGCCCCAGCATTTT.

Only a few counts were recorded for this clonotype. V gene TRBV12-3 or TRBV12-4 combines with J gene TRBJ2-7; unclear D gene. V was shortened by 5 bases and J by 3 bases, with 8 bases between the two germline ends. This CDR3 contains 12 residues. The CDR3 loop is CASSHRHYEQYF. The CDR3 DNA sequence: TGTGCCAGCAGTCACAGACACTACGAGCAGTACTTC.

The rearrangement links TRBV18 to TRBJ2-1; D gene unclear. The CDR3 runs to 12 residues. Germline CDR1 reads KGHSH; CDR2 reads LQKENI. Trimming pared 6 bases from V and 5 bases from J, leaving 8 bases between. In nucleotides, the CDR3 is TGTGCCAGCTCGCCTACAAACAATGAGCAGTTCTTC. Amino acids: CASSPTNNEQFF. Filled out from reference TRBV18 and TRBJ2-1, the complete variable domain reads NAGVMQNPRHLVRRRGQEARLRCSPMKGHSHVYWYRQLPEEGLKFMVYLQKENIIDESGMPKERFSAEFPKEGPSILRIQQVVRGDSAAYFCASSPTNNEQFFGPGTRLTVL.

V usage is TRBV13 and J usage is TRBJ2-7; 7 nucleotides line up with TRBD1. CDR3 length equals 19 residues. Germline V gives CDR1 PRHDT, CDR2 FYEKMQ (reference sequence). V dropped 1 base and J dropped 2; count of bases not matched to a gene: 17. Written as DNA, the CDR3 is TGTGCCAGCAGCTTAGCTGTCAGGACAGGAAGCTTTTTCCCCTACGAGCAGTACTTC. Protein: CASSLAVRTGSFFPYEQYF.

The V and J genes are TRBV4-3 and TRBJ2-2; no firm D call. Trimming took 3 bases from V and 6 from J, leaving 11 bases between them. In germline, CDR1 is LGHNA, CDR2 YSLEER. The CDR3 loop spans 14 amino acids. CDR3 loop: CASSHERRAGELFF. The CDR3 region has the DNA TGCGCCAGCAGCCACGAGAGACGTGCCGGGGAGCTGTTTTTT.

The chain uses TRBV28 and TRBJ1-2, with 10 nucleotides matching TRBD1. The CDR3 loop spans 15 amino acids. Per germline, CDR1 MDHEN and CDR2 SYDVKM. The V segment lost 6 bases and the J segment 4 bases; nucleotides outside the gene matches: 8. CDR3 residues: CASRPSGTGAYGYTF. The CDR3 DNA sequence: TGTGCCAGCAGACCGTCCGGGACAGGGGCCTATGGCTACACCTTC.

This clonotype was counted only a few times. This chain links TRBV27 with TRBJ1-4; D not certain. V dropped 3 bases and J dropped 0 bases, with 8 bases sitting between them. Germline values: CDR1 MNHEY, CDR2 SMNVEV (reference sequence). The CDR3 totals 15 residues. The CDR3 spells CASSFGLATNEKLFF. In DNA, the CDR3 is TGTGCCAGCAGTTTTGGCCTTGCAACTAATGAAAAACTGTTTTTT.

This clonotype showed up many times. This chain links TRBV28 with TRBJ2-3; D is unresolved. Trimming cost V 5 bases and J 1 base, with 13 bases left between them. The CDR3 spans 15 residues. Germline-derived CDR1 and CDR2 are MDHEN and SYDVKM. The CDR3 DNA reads TGTGCCAGCAGTCCGATACCGCCGGGCACAGATACGCAGTATTTT. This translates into CASSPIPPGTDTQYF.